This TCR beta chain originates from a study of technical replicates of blood from several donors. Data came from immunoSEQ multiplex PCR; TCRdb stores just in-frame clones and leaves some out. Here the sample spans 55,000 to 75,000 clones, 91% being singletons. The CDR3 covers 17 residues. V dropped 1 base and J dropped 0; count of bases not matched to a gene: 8. Germline V gene sequence: CDR1 LGHNA, CDR2 YSLEER. This chain links TRBV4-3 with TRBJ2-7; 8 bases agree with TRBD2. The sequenced material came from PBMCs. The sequence was obtained from a human donor in good health. Some clones in this sample may be carry-over from other donors' samples. This CDR3 reads CASSQVWLAGFSYEQYF. The CDR3 bases are TGCGCCAGCAGCCAAGTCTGGTTAGCGGGGTTCTCCTACGAGCAGTACTTC.